This T cell receptor beta chain was sequenced for a study of technical replicates of blood from a handful of donors. Data came from immunoSEQ multiplex PCR; TCRdb stores just in-frame clones and leaves some out. The table has about 97,000 clones, approximately 96% seen once. Per germline, CDR1 PRHDT and CDR2 FYEKMQ (reference sequence). V was clipped by 2 bases and J by 4 bases, with 11 bases between them. The CDR3 has 14 residues. This receptor was identified in a human donor in good health. The rearrangement joins TRBV13 to TRBJ1-1; D gene ambiguous. Material for sequencing was T cells isolated from PBMCs. CDR3 sequence: CASSLSFTGTEAFF. CDR3 nucleotide sequence: TGTGCCAGCAGCTTATCCTTTACCGGCACTGAAGCTTTCTTT.